The rows below give T cell receptor beta chains drawn from one sample of a study of identical twins. One entry per CDR3 protein, called by TCRdb with MiXCR from the 5' RACE reads. This sample has roughly 290,000 distinct CDR3 sequences; approximately 8.5% occur once, and the top ten carry approximately 2%. These data were also filed under a second study, of yellow fever vaccine responses in identical twins.

The sample consisted of memory (CD45RO+) T cells sorted from blood. The source is a woman aged 18-29 years in good health. The CDR3 runs from the conserved cysteine through the conserved F or W. The D gene is left open where the match is weak. A clone size is listed for some rows: how often the clone was seen (once, few, many), or a class if it is expanded.

TRBD1 - TRBJ1-5 TRBV12-3/TRBV12-4 CAFSSRDSLSGGSNQPQHF TGTGCCTTCAGTTCACGGGACAGTCTCAGCGGGGGTAGCAATCAGCCCCAGCATTTT
- few TRBJ2-7 TRBV7-6 CASSLERSEQYF TGTGCCAGCAGCTTAGAAAGATCCGAGCAGTACTTC
- many TRBJ2-5 TRBV24-1 CATRNRPRRRETQYF TGTGCCACCAGAAATAGACCGCGGAGGAGGGAGACCCAGTACTTC
- many TRBJ2-1 TRBV25-1 CASNAGGGSYNEQFF TGTGCCAGCAACGCGGGTGGGGGCTCCTACAATGAGCAGTTCTTC
TRBD1 - TRBJ2-7 TRBV11-3 CASSLRTGVDYEQYF TGTGCCAGCAGCTTAAGGACAGGGGTGGACTACGAGCAGTACTTC
- few TRBJ2-1 TRBV15 CATSRVLTGRYNEQFF TGTGCCACCAGCAGAGTTTTGACAGGCCGCTACAATGAGCAGTTCTTC
- once TRBJ2-6 TRBV7-2 CASSPQTGSGANVLTF TGTGCCAGCAGCCCTCAGACAGGCTCTGGGGCCAACGTCCTGACTTTC
- many TRBJ2-5 TRBV24-1 CATSVAGQETQYF TGTGCCACCAGTGTAGCCGGACAAGAGACCCAGTACTTC
TRBD1 - TRBJ1-2 TRBV11-2 CASSLLTGRSRSNYGYTF TGTGCCAGCAGCTTATTGACAGGGAGGTCTAGGTCGAACTATGGCTACACCTTC
- many TRBJ2-2 TRBV12-3/TRBV12-4 CASRRESGELFF TGTGCCAGCAGAAGGGAATCCGGGGAGCTGTTTTTT
TRBD2 - TRBJ2-1 TRBV7-6 CASSSAGGPAYNEQFF TGTGCCAGCAGCTCCGCGGGGGGCCCTGCCTACAATGAGCAGTTCTTC
- many TRBJ1-1 TRBV3-1 CASSQTLNEAFF TGTGCCAGCAGCCAGACACTCAATGAAGCTTTCTTT
TRBD1 many TRBJ1-1 TRBV20-1 CSARGNTGVGNTEAFF TGCAGTGCTAGGGGGAATACAGGGGTTGGGAACACTGAAGCTTTCTTT
- few TRBJ1-3 TRBV5-5 CASSLEGAFSGNTIYF TGTGCCAGCAGCTTGGAAGGGGCCTTCTCTGGAAACACCATATATTTT
- - TRBJ2-1 TRBV20-1 CSASLGAGIPNEQFF TGCAGTGCCAGCCTGGGGGCGGGGATTCCCAATGAGCAGTTCTTC
- - TRBJ1-1 TRBV29-1 CSDGATGEAFF TGCAGCGATGGGGCGACGGGAGAAGCTTTCTTT
TRBD1 many TRBJ1-2 TRBV6-1 CASSTQGGGPGYTF TGTGCCAGCAGTACCCAAGGAGGGGGCCCGGGCTACACCTTC
TRBD1 many TRBJ2-2 TRBV6-1 CASSTPGQGSNTGELFF TGTGCCAGCAGTACGCCGGGACAGGGGTCGAACACCGGGGAGCTGTTTTTT
TRBD2 - TRBJ2-1 TRBV10-1 CASSQTSGEQFF TGCGCCAGCAGTCAAACTAGCGGAGAGCAGTTCTTC
- few TRBJ2-1 TRBV20-1 CSASTVINGPGPEQFF TGCAGTGCTAGCACAGTAATTAATGGCCCGGGACCAGAGCAGTTCTTC
TRBD1 few TRBJ2-2 TRBV6-1 CASRLTGTGDTGELFF TGTGCCAGCAGACTTACCGGGACAGGGGACACCGGGGAGCTGTTTTTT
TRBD2 few TRBJ2-5 TRBV5-1 CASSLTGLARETQYF TGCGCCAGCAGCTTGACTGGACTAGCGAGAGAGACCCAGTACTTC
- - TRBJ1-1 TRBV4-1 CASSQDAGLTEAFF TGCGCCAGCAGCCAAGATGCGGGATTGACTGAAGCTTTCTTT
- few TRBJ2-3 TRBV20-1 CSARVRLGGASTDTQYF TGCAGTGCTAGGGTTCGACTTGGCGGGGCTAGCACAGATACGCAGTATTTT
- medium-sized TRBJ2-1 TRBV24-1 CATSDTGLEQFF TGTGCCACCAGTGATACCGGGCTTGAGCAGTTCTTC
- few TRBJ2-2 TRBV7-9 CASSPIKIGNVGELFF TGTGCCAGCAGCCCTATAAAAATAGGGAACGTCGGGGAGCTGTTTTTT
- - TRBJ2-7 TRBV20-1 CSARPGTPRPGVYEQYF TGCAGTGCTCGACCCGGGACCCCCCGCCCCGGGGTCTACGAGCAGTACTTC
TRBD2 - TRBJ2-5 TRBV3-1 CASSQDGLAGPQETQYF TGTGCCAGCAGCCAAGACGGTCTAGCGGGACCTCAAGAGACCCAGTACTTC
TRBD2 few TRBJ2-2 TRBV2 CASIGERGGLTGELFF TGTGCCAGCATTGGTGAGCGGGGGGGCCTCACCGGGGAGCTGTTTTTT
- many TRBJ2-1 TRBV12-3/TRBV12-4 CASSSWRINEQFF TGTGCCAGCAGTTCATGGAGAATCAATGAGCAGTTCTTC
- many TRBJ2-2 TRBV20-1 CSARLAGNTGELFF TGCAGTGCTAGATTGGCGGGGAACACCGGGGAGCTGTTTTTT
- few TRBJ1-5 TRBV11-2 CASRNSNNQPQHF TGTGCCAGCAGGAACAGTAACAATCAGCCCCAGCATTTT
TRBD2 - TRBJ2-1 TRBV6-4 CASSDSGTSGPVGNEQFF TGTGCCAGCAGTGACTCGGGGACTAGCGGTCCAGTGGGCAATGAGCAGTTCTTC
- - TRBJ2-7 TRBV6-5 CASSYSHRGGEYEQYF TGTGCCAGCAGTTACTCGCACAGGGGGGGGGAGTACGAGCAGTACTTC
- few TRBJ1-1 TRBV12-3/TRBV12-4 CASSSRTLVRQGAFF TGTGCCAGCAGTTCTCGCACCCTTGTCCGGCAGGGGGCTTTCTTT
- many TRBJ1-5 TRBV20-1 CSARDSDRPQHF TGCAGTGCTAGAGATTCTGATCGGCCCCAGCATTTT
TRBD1 - TRBJ1-1 TRBV11-3 CASSPRLGTGSGTEAFF TGTGCCAGCAGCCCTCGACTTGGGACAGGGTCGGGGACTGAAGCTTTCTTT
- - TRBJ1-1 TRBV2 CASTKGGNTEAFF TGTGCCAGTACAAAAGGAGGGAACACTGAAGCTTTCTTT
- many TRBJ2-7 TRBV29-1 CSVARQDYEQYF TGCAGCGTCGCCCGTCAAGACTACGAGCAGTACTTC
- many TRBJ2-7 TRBV10-3 CAIRDPRSSYEQYF TGTGCCATCAGGGACCCCAGGAGCTCCTACGAGCAGTACTTC
- many TRBJ1-2 TRBV3-1 CASSPQGSYGYTF TGTGCCAGCAGCCCTCAGGGGTCCTATGGCTACACCTTC
TRBD2 few TRBJ2-1 TRBV4-2 CASSLETSGRGEQFF TGTGCCAGCAGCCTTGAAACTAGCGGGAGGGGTGAGCAGTTCTTC
TRBD2 many TRBJ2-1 TRBV12-3/TRBV12-4 CASSTQRGGNEQFF TGTGCCAGCAGTACCCAGCGGGGGGGCAATGAGCAGTTCTTC
- many TRBJ2-4 TRBV24-1 CATPVRRVGNIQYF TGTGCCACGCCCGTGAGGAGGGTCGGAAACATTCAGTACTTC
- many TRBJ2-2 TRBV5-6 CASSLVDGLTGELFF TGTGCCAGCAGCTTGGTGGACGGACTCACCGGGGAGCTGTTTTTT
TRBD1 - TRBJ2-2 TRBV20-1 CSARDSNRGRAGELFF TGCAGTGCTAGAGACTCCAACAGGGGAAGGGCCGGGGAGCTGTTTTTT
TRBD1 - TRBJ2-1 TRBV7-3 CASSQLTGGAYNEQFF TGTGCCAGCAGCCAACTGACAGGGGGCGCTTACAATGAGCAGTTCTTC
TRBD2 - TRBJ2-2 TRBV6-5 CASSSAGLAGSGELFF TGTGCCAGCAGTTCGGCAGGACTAGCGGGATCCGGGGAGCTGTTTTTT